The T cell receptor (beta chain) described here comes from a study of long-term antiretroviral therapy in people with HIV. Across the study: Collection of the earliest samples took place about a decade ahead of the 2015 immediate-ART recommendation.

With regard to this clone: What it binds is not known.

With survey level as its setting, the immunoSEQ assay was v3.0. Generated by immunoSEQ multiplex PCR, the TCRdb table keeps only in-frame clones and is missing some. Of roughly 28,000 clones in the sample, around 90% were seen once. Trimming cost V 4 bases and J 5 bases, with 6 bases left between them. This CDR3 has 11 residues. Germline-derived CDR1 and CDR2 are MNHEY and SMNVEV (reference sequence). Findings of the study overall: Relative to control repertoires, HIV repertoires exhibited narrower CDR3 length ranges. Although diversity increased after ART, it remained lower than in transplant donor controls.

Each donor had at least one pre-ART and at least two post-ART PBMC samples. V is TRBV27 and J is TRBJ2-7; D not certain. The origin of this receptor is a woman aged 18 to 35 with HIV. The sample here was unsorted PBMCs, taken 1.8 years after starting antiretroviral therapy. The CDR3 region has the DNA TGTGCCAGCAGTTCCGGCGACGAGCAGTACTTC. Translated, it gives CASSSGDEQYF.